The next 17 T cell receptor beta chains were all read from a single sample in a study of blood T cell repertoires in COVID-19. Method: immunoSEQ multiplex PCR; TCRdb's copy keeps in-frame clones and lacks some. This sample carries some 80,000 clones, 70% to 85% of them seen once, and the ten largest clones take around 22%. Sequenced: peripheral blood. These receptors were taken from a woman in her forties or fifties with acute or convalescent COVID-19.

This clone appeared a few times. The chain joins TRBV28 to TRBJ1-5; 10 bases match TRBD1. V dropped 5 bases and J dropped 2; count of bases not matched to a gene: 6. This CDR3 has 16 amino acids. Germline V lookup: CDR1 MDHEN, CDR2 SYDVKM. In nucleotides, the CDR3 is TGTGCCAGCAGTACCACCGGGACAGGGGGCAATCAGCCCCAGCATTTT. This translates into CASSTTGTGGNQPQHF.

The chain employs TRBV9 and TRBJ1-3; 12 bases map to TRBD1. CDR1 and CDR2 from the germline V gene are SGDLS and YYNGEE. J gave up 3 bases and V 3 bases, and 10 bases lay outside the gene matches. This CDR3 is 18 amino acids long. CDR3 protein: CASSEPQGQGAGGNTIYF. The CDR3 region has the DNA TGTGCCAGCAGCGAGCCCCAGGGACAGGGGGCAGGTGGAAACACCATATATTTT.

This clone is classed as medium-sized. This rearrangement joins TRBV9 to TRBJ2-7, with D possibly TRBD2 on 6 matching bases. Looked up from germline, CDR1 is SGDLS and CDR2 is YYNGEE. V dropped 2 bases and J dropped 5 bases, with 17 bases sitting between them. The CDR3 covers 15 residues. The CDR3 DNA sequence: TGTGCCAGCAGCGTGGACGGGAGCAATGATCACGAGCAGTACTTC. Translated, it gives CASSVDGSNDHEQYF.

CDR3 protein: CATTSAGPRGGNTIYF. The CDR3 DNA follows: TGTGCCACAACTTCCGCGGGGCCTCGAGGGGGAAACACCATATATTTT. This chain uses TRBV10-3 with TRBJ1-3; possibly TRBD1 for D (5 bases). Trimming stripped 10 bases from V and 4 bases from J, with 23 bases between. The CDR3 has 16 residues. The V gene's germline CDR1 is ENHRY and CDR2 SYGVKD.

The chain couples TRBV10-3 to TRBJ2-7, with D tentatively TRBD2 (6 bases). This CDR3 is built from 13 residues. The V gene's germline CDR1 is ENHRY and CDR2 SYGVKD. Trimming pared 8 bases from V and 2 bases from J, leaving 13 bases between. The CDR3 coding sequence is TGTGCCATCGGATCGGCGGGACCCTACGAGCAGTACTTC. Its translation: CAIGSAGPYEQYF.

Written as DNA, the CDR3 is TGTGCCAGCAGGGGGAGACAGGGAACTGAAGCTTTCTTT. The encoded protein is CASRGRQGTEAFF. This sequence joins TRBV12-3 or TRBV12-4 and TRBJ1-1; 7 bases map to TRBD1. The CDR3 is 13 amino acids. The V and J ends lost 6 bases and 5 bases, in that order; junction bases with no gene match: 6.

The chain couples TRBV6-6 to TRBJ2-4; D remains ambiguous. Germline CDR1 and CDR2: MNHNY and SVGAGI (reference sequence). The CDR3 is 13 amino acids. Trimming removed 7 bases from V and 9 bases from J, with 16 bases in between. This CDR3 reads CASTAAAPLIQYF. The CDR3 nucleotides are TGTGCCAGCACCGCGGCGGCCCCTCTCATTCAGTACTTC.

The chain recombines TRBV24-1 with TRBJ2-1; TRBD2 might be the D (5 bases). CDR1 KGHDR and CDR2 SFDVKD come from the germline V gene. Trimming removed 6 bases from V and 3 bases from J, with 8 bases in between. The CDR3 sequence is 13 residues long. The CDR3 here is CATSQDYYNEQFF. CDR3 bases: TGTGCCACCAGTCAAGACTACTACAATGAGCAGTTCTTC.

The chain employs TRBV4-2 and TRBJ2-2, with 7 positions matching TRBD2. The junction had 12 bases not matched to a gene; V was cut back by 9 bases and J by 5 bases. This CDR3 is 15 amino acids long. The germline V gene encodes CDR1 LGHNA and CDR2 YNFKEQ. The DNA for the CDR3 is TGTGCCAGTAGGGCGCGGGAGCTTCAAACCGGGGAGCTGTTTTTT. The encoded protein is CASRARELQTGELFF.

The chain has TRBV27 and TRBJ1-1; unclear D gene. Trimming removed 5 bases at V and 4 bases at J, with 14 bases between. From germline, CDR1 is MNHEY and CDR2 SMNVEV (reference sequence). The CDR3 contains 14 residues. The DNA of the CDR3 is TGTGCCAGCAGTACCGGACTTAAGCTCACTGAAGCTTTCTTT. Amino acid sequence: CASSTGLKLTEAFF.

The genes are TRBV7-9 and TRBJ1-2, with D maybe TRBD1 (5 bases). V dropped 3 bases and J dropped 3 bases, with 11 bases sitting between them. This CDR3 has 14 amino acids. Germline assignment: CDR1 SEHNR and CDR2 FQNEAQ (reference sequence). CDR3 protein: CASSLGGGHYGYTF. CDR3 coding DNA: TGTGCCAGCAGCTTGGGGGGAGGTCACTATGGCTACACCTTC.

This chain links TRBV14 with TRBJ2-1; D ambiguous. V shed 0 bases and J shed 7 bases, with 7 bases lying between them. Germline CDR1 SGHDN, CDR2 FVKESK. This CDR3 is built from 13 residues. The CDR3 loop is CASSQEAQNEQFF. CDR3 sequence (DNA): TGTGCCAGCAGCCAAGAGGCCCAAAATGAGCAGTTCTTC.

The J gene is TRBJ1-5, the V gene TRBV7-8; no definite D call. Germline V lookup: CDR1 SGHVS, CDR2 FQNEAQ. Between the trimmed V and J ends, which lost 5 bases and 4 bases, there was a span of 12 bases. This CDR3 region has 14 residues. DNA for the CDR3: TGTGCCAGCAGCGCCGTGGGCCTTAATCAGCCCCAGCATTTT. Protein sequence: CASSAVGLNQPQHF.

The chain carries TRBV6-5 and TRBJ1-6; 10 positions match TRBD1. The germline gives CDR1 MNHEY, CDR2 SVGAGI. V lost 5 bases, J lost 10 bases, and 5 bases stayed unmatched. CDR3 length: 14 amino acids. CDR3 amino acids: CASSPGQGESPLHF. For the CDR3, the DNA is TGTGCCAGCAGTCCTGGACAGGGGGAATCACCCCTCCACTTT.

V and J are TRBV19 and TRBJ1-4; TRBD1 matches 7 bases. Trimming took 7 bases from V and 7 from J; bases not matched to a gene: 12. CDR3 length equals 15 residues. Germline loops: CDR1 LNHDA, CDR2 SQIVND (reference sequence). The CDR3 coding sequence is TGTGCCAGTAACCTAGGGGACAGATCGGGTGAAAAACTGTTTTTT. It translates to CASNLGDRSGEKLFF.

V usage is TRBV30 and J usage is TRBJ2-7; 7 nucleotides match TRBD1. The CDR3 sequence is 12 residues long. Germline V CDR1 and CDR2: GTSNPN, SVGIG (reference sequence). The trim removed 2 bases at V and 5 bases at J, leaving 3 bases unmatched. DNA for the CDR3: TGTGCCTGGAGTCGACAGGGCAACGAGCAGTACTTC. Translation: CAWSRQGNEQYF.

The chain uses TRBV5-4 and TRBJ2-3; 11 bases agree with TRBD2. With 4 bases clipped from V and 0 bases from J, the junction kept 4 bases outside the gene matches. Germline V CDR1 and CDR2: SGHNT, YYREEE (reference sequence). The CDR3 is 16 residues long. The CDR3 region is CASSNRLAGSTDTQYF. The CDR3 DNA is TGTGCCAGCAGCAACCGACTAGCGGGGAGCACAGATACGCAGTATTTT.